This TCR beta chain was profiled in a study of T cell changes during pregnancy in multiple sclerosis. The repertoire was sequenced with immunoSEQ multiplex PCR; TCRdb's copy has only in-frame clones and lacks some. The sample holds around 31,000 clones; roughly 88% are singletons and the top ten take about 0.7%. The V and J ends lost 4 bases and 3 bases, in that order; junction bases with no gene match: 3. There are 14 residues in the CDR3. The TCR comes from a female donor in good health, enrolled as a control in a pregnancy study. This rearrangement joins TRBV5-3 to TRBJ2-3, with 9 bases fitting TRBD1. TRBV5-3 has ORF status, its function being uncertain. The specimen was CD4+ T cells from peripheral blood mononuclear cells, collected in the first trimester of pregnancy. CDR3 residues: CARSPGTGTDTQYF. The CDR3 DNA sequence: TGTGCCAGAAGCCCCGGGACAGGGACAGATACGCAGTATTTT.